The next 12 T cell receptor beta chains were all read from a single sample in a study of tumor-infiltrating lymphocytes in primary liver carcinoma. DNA and RNA were both co-extracted from approximately 22-30 mg of bulk tissue that had not been sorted. The investigators made TCR beta cDNA from roughly 0.55 ug total RNA, using a constant-region primer. A slightly modified ARM-PCR protocol with three nested multiplex PCR rounds produced these TCR beta libraries. The first two PCR rounds used TRBV1-TRBV30 primers with a Cbeta primer, 10 cycles each. Each CDR3 protein is one row after TCRdb ran MiXCR on the multiplex PCR reads. The sample lists 75,000 to 80,000 distinct CDR3 sequences, 69% occurring once. Sequenced sample: tumor-adjacent normal liver tissue. The receptors come from a man in his forties with primary liver carcinoma and hepatitis B virus infection.

This clonotype was recorded a few times. This chain uses TRBV11-2 with TRBJ2-1; D ambiguous. The V gene lost 9 bases and the J gene lost 10 bases, with 22 bases spanning the gap. The CDR3 covers 14 residues. Germline-derived CDR1 and CDR2 are SGHAT and FQNNGV. CDR3 sequence (DNA): TGTGCCAGTAACTTAGATTCAACTCCCAGAGAGCAGTTCTTC. This encodes CASNLDSTPREQFF.

A note on this clonotype: Germline is not matched at one junction end, which may reflect a read error. The chain has TRBV4-2 and TRBJ2-1; 10 nucleotides align to TRBD2. The germline gives CDR1 LGHNA, CDR2 YNFKEQ. This CDR3 has 17 amino acids. CDR3 residues: CANSQLSGRAVYNKQFF. DNA for the CDR3: TGTGCCAACAGCCAACTGAGCGGGAGGGCCGTCTACAATAAGCAGTTCTTC.

About this clonotype: One end of the junction is discordant with germline, which a read error may explain. The V gene is TRBV6-2 or TRBV6-3, the J gene TRBJ1-2; D is undetermined. Germline loops: CDR1 MNHEY, CDR2 SVGEGT. This CDR3 spans 12 amino acids. The CDR3 reads CASLRVGYDYIF. For the CDR3, the DNA is TGTGCCTCCCTGAGGGTCGGCTATGACTACATCTTC.

This sequence joins TRBV9 and TRBJ2-7; 9 bases are shared with TRBD1. Germline V lookup: CDR1 SGDLS, CDR2 YYNGEE. V was pared by 7 bases and J by 4 bases, with 6 bases of the junction left unmatched. The CDR3 has 13 amino acids. For the CDR3, the DNA is TGTGCCAGCGTGGGGACAGGGATATACGAGCAGTACTTC. It specifies CASVGTGIYEQYF.

Comment on this clonotype: In this CDR3 the conserved last residue, phenylalanine or tryptophan, is missing, so a read error is likely. The rearrangement uses TRBV28 and TRBJ2-7; TRBD2 matches at 7 bases. Germline V gene data show CDR1 as MDHEN and CDR2 as SYDVKM. The CDR3 is 15 amino acids. Trimming at V came to 7 bases and at J to 2 bases, leaving 11 bases not matched to a gene. CDR3 bases: TGTGCCAGCACTTCCGGACTAGAGTACCCCTACGAGCAGTACTAT. This translates into CASTSGLEYPYEQYY.

On this clonotype itself: Lacking the conserved final phenylalanine or tryptophan, this CDR3 likely reflects a read error. The chain combines TRBV29-1 with TRBJ2-1; the D gene is possibly TRBD1 (6 bases). Germline lookup yields CDR1 SQVTM and CDR2 ANQGSEA. V dropped 8 bases and J dropped 5 bases, with 16 bases sitting between them. The CDR3 sequence is 13 residues long. CDR3 sequence reads: CSYSGTSNNEQFV. CDR3 in DNA: TGCAGCTACTCCGGGACAAGTAACAATGAGCAGTTCGTC.

The chain joins TRBV5-1 to TRBJ2-1; 9 nucleotides line up with TRBD2. CDR1 is SGHRS and CDR2 is YFSETQ in the germline V gene. V shed 3 bases and J 9 bases; nucleotides not matched to a gene: 4. This CDR3 has 13 amino acids. As DNA, the CDR3 is TGCGCCAGCAGCTCGACGGGACTAGCTGAGCAGTTCTTC. Residues: CASSSTGLAEQFF.

This clonotype was seen only once. A junction boundary mismatches the germline segment, possibly from a read error. This chain connects TRBV12-3 or TRBV12-4 to TRBJ1-1; D remains unclear. The CDR3 is 14 residues long. CDR3 region: CASSSGDRNTEAFF. The CDR3 DNA reads TGTGCGAGCAGTTCGGGAGATAGGAACACTGAAGCTTTCTTT.

This clonotype showed up many times. The chain carries TRBV12-3 or TRBV12-4 and TRBJ2-1, with TRBD2 matching 12 bases. V lost 7 bases and J lost 5; bases outside the gene matches: 9. This CDR3 region has 16 residues. The CDR3 loop is CASNQGLAGPDNEQFF. The CDR3 DNA sequence: TGTGCCAGCAATCAAGGACTAGCGGGACCGGACAATGAGCAGTTCTTC.

A note on this clonotype: A much more abundant neighbour one base away suggests this may be a read error. The J gene is TRBJ1-2, the V gene TRBV7-9; D is undetermined. The V gene lost 7 bases and the J gene lost 7 bases, with 16 bases spanning the gap. CDR1 is SEHNR, CDR2 FQNEAQ, per germline (reference sequence). The CDR3 totals 13 residues. The CDR3 bases are TGTGCCAGCACCGACATACGGCCCCGTGGCTACACCTTC. Translating it yields CASTDIRPRGYTF.

This clonotype was seen just once. A much larger clone is a single base away; this may be a read error. The J gene is TRBJ2-1, the V gene TRBV30, with D unclear. The V gene's germline CDR1 is GTSNPN and CDR2 SVGIG (reference sequence). The CDR3 length is 12 residues. In nucleotides, the CDR3 is TGTGCCTGGAGGCCCTCCTACGATGAGCAGTTCTTC. The encoded protein is CAWRPSYDEQFF. Full variable domain (remainder filled in from reference TRBV30 and TRBJ2-1): SQTIHQWPATLVQPVGSPLSLECTVEGTSNPNLYWYRQAAGRGLQLLFYSVGIGQISSEVPQNLSASRPQDRQFILSSKKLLLSDSGFYLCAWRPSYDEQFFGPGTRLTVL.

The genes are TRBV6-2 or TRBV6-3 and TRBJ2-7; D is unresolved. This CDR3 is built from 16 residues. The germline V and J ends were trimmed by 0 bases and 7 bases, with 19 bases remaining between them. The germline V gene encodes CDR1 MNHEY and CDR2 SVGEGT. This CDR3 reads CASSYSGQTLLLEQYF. Here the CDR3 DNA reads TGTGCCAGCAGTTACTCAGGTCAGACCCTTCTCTTGGAGCAGTACTTC.